One sample yielded the 27 T cell receptor beta chains listed below, sequenced in a study of sequential checkpoint blockade in melanoma (dated by TCRdb to 2018 to 2020). The treatment or condition label on this specimen signifies: randomized to nivolumab then ipilimumab (arm A) or the reverse (arm B). The library was prepared using the immunoSEQ multiplex PCR assay. Drawn from immuneACCESS, this table holds only the in-frame rearrangements with V and J called that TCRdb kept. Clones are partly lost; checked studies trace under half to an unresolved V gene and leave the rest unexplained. The sample records some 9,600 clones, around 24% of which are singletons. The top ten constitute roughly 17% of the sample. Sequenced material: tumor tissue (inferred from file names), taken from a patient given nivolumab and ipilimumab in sequence. These receptors all stem from a human donor with melanoma.

V usage is TRBV1 and J usage is TRBJ1-5; the table's TRBD1 call for D was not verified on the DNA. TRBV1 is a pseudogene locus. There are 15 residues in the CDR3. CDR3 loop: CASSHRTGGGQPQHF. The CDR3 DNA sequence: TGCGCCAGCAGCCACCGGACAGGGGGCGGCCAGCCCCAGCATTTT.

This clone was seen more than once but under ten times. The chain carries TRBV23-1 and TRBJ1-3; tentative D call: TRBD1 (5 bases). TRBV23-1 is assigned to the ORF class and has an uncertain function. V was shortened by 6 bases and J by 0 bases, with 12 bases between the two germline ends. CDR3 size: 15 residues. The CDR3 DNA reads TGCGCCAGCAGCCCTACCGGGGGCTCTGGAAACACCATATATTTT. It translates to CASSPTGGSGNTIYF.

This chain uses TRBV14 with TRBJ1-6; D is possibly TRBD1 (5 bases). This CDR3 has 16 amino acids. Trimming pared 4 bases from V and 6 bases from J, leaving 16 bases between. The germline CDR1 and CDR2 sequences are SGHDN and FVKESK. The CDR3 DNA reads as TGTGCCAGCAGCCTCGGGGGGGTAGGGGCTAATTCACCCCTCCACTTT. The encoded protein is CASSLGGVGANSPLHF.

This clone was detected many times. The chain uses TRBV11-3 and TRBJ1-2; 11 nucleotides line up with TRBD1. The CDR3 runs to 16 residues. In germline, CDR1 is SGHNT, CDR2 YENEEA. The junction had 11 bases not matched to a gene; V was cut back by 3 bases and J by 8 bases. The CDR3 coding sequence is TGTGCCAGCAGCTTGGGGGGACAGGGGGAGATTGGAGGCTACACCTTC. It is translated as CASSLGGQGEIGGYTF.

Only a few counts were recorded for this clone. The chain joins TRBV29-1 to TRBJ2-2; TRBD1 matches 7 bases. This CDR3 is 13 amino acids long. Germline assignment: CDR1 SQVTM and CDR2 ANQGSEA. The V segment lost 6 bases and the J segment 0 bases; nucleotides outside the gene matches: 1. The CDR3 DNA is TGCAGCGTCGGGACAGCGAACACCGGGGAGCTGTTTTTT. Translated, it gives CSVGTANTGELFF.

This rearrangement joins TRBV30 to TRBJ1-2, with TRBD1 as a possible D gene (6 bases). With 5 bases removed from V and 4 bases from J, the gap between germline ends came to 11 bases. Per the germline V gene, CDR1 is GTSNPN and CDR2 is SVGIG (reference sequence). The CDR3 covers 12 residues. Here the CDR3 reads CAWEGHPYGYTF. The CDR3 DNA follows: TGTGCCTGGGAGGGACACCCCTATGGCTACACCTTC.

This clone is medium-sized by share. The rearrangement links TRBV15 to TRBJ2-2; D gene uncertain. The CDR3 runs 18 residues. Germline CDR1 is LNHNV and CDR2 is YYDKDF (reference sequence). V lost 0 bases and J 1 base, leaving 15 bases between the germline ends. The CDR3 sequence is CATSRDSWQAMNTGELFF. CDR3 in DNA: TGTGCCACCAGCAGAGATAGTTGGCAGGCGATGAACACCGGGGAGCTGTTTTTT.

This chain joins TRBV10-2 and TRBJ2-1; 14 nucleotides match TRBD2. This CDR3 is 15 amino acids long. Trimming took 6 bases from V and 7 from J; bases not matched to a gene: 5. Germline V gives CDR1 WSHSY, CDR2 SAAADI. CDR3: CASRVGLAGENEQFF. In nucleotides, the CDR3 is TGCGCCAGCAGAGTGGGACTAGCGGGAGAGAATGAGCAGTTCTTC.

This chain uses TRBV19 with TRBJ1-1; possibly TRBD1 for D (5 bases). V lost 6 bases and J lost 10, with 15 bases in between. There are 12 residues in the CDR3. The germline V gene has CDR1 LNHDA and CDR2 SQIVND (reference sequence). The CDR3 sequence: CASSPAGLLAFF. DNA for the CDR3: TGTGCCAGTAGCCCTGCGGGACTCTTAGCTTTCTTT. The full variable domain, completed using reference TRBV19 and TRBJ1-1, is DGGITQSPKYLFRKEGQNVTLSCEQNLNHDAMYWYRQDPGQGLRLIYYSQIVNDFQKGDIAEGYSVSREKKESFPLTVTSAQKNPTAFYLCASSPAGLLAFFGQGTRLTVV.

This clone was seen at least ten times. The chain is built from TRBV28 and TRBJ2-7; 13 bases are shared with TRBD2. The germline gives CDR1 MDHEN, CDR2 SYDVKM. The CDR3 sequence is 17 residues long. J was trimmed by 5 bases and V by 4 bases; bases with no gene match: 11. CDR3 in amino acids: CASSSPGLAGAWNEQYF. DNA of the CDR3: TGTGCCAGCAGTTCGCCTGGACTAGCGGGAGCGTGGAACGAGCAGTACTTC.

Ten or more counts support this clone. This chain uses TRBV4-1 with TRBJ1-6, with a possible D match to TRBD1 (5 bases). Trimming removed 4 bases at V and 11 bases at J, with 18 bases between. Germline CDR1 reads MGHRA; CDR2 reads YSYEKL. The CDR3 has 15 residues. CDR3 sequence reads: CASSLFDSGDTPLHF. As DNA, the CDR3 is TGCGCCAGCAGCCTTTTCGATTCGGGGGATACACCCCTCCACTTT.

Within the sample, this clone is medium-sized. This sequence joins TRBV4-1 and TRBJ2-7, with 7 bases fitting TRBD1. The CDR3 consists of 14 residues. Per germline, CDR1 MGHRA and CDR2 YSYEKL. V lost 1 base to trimming and J lost 7 bases; unmatched junction nucleotides: 7. This CDR3 is CASSQGWTGREQYF. The CDR3 coding sequence is TGCGCCAGCAGCCAAGGGTGGACAGGACGAGAGCAGTACTTC.

The rearrangement joins TRBV19 to TRBJ1-2, with D possibly TRBD1 on 5 matching bases. Trimming cost V 4 bases and J 5 bases, with 11 bases left between them. Germline CDR1 reads LNHDA; CDR2 reads SQIVND (reference sequence). The CDR3 is 13 residues long. CDR3 residues: CASSTAGAYGYTF. CDR3 bases: TGTGCCAGTAGTACCGCCGGGGCATATGGCTACACCTTC.

V usage is TRBV5-1 and J usage is TRBJ2-2; 8 nucleotides align to TRBD2. CDR3 length: 16 residues. Trimming cost V 0 bases and J 3 bases; bases outside gene matches: 4. In germline, CDR1 is SGHRS, CDR2 YFSETQ. CDR3 nucleotides: TGCGCCAGCAGCTTGGGGACTAGCAGATACACCGGGGAGCTGTTTTTT. It yields the protein CASSLGTSRYTGELFF.

This clone was picked up many times. The chain combines TRBV9 with TRBJ1-6, with 9 bases matching TRBD1. CDR3 length: 15 amino acids. Germline V CDR1 and CDR2: SGDLS, YYNGEE. With V trimmed by 5 bases and J by 7 bases, 7 bases remained unmatched. For the CDR3, the DNA is TGTGCCAGCAGTGAGACAGGGGGAGAGAATTCACCCCTCCACTTT. Amino acid sequence: CASSETGGENSPLHF.

This clone was seen only a few times. The chain links TRBV9 to TRBJ2-7, with D possibly being TRBD1 (6 bases). The CDR3 length is 13 residues. Looked up from germline, CDR1 is SGDLS and CDR2 is YYNGEE. V lost 6 bases to trimming and J lost 2 bases, with 12 bases between them. DNA for the CDR3: TGTGCCAGCAATTCGGACAGTACCTACGAGCAGTACTTC. Translated: CASNSDSTYEQYF.

This clone has just a few counts. The rearrangement joins TRBV27 to TRBJ2-1, with 10 bases that match TRBD2. CDR1 is MNHEY and CDR2 is SMNVEV in the germline V gene (reference sequence). With 2 bases clipped from V and 6 bases from J, the junction kept 16 bases outside the gene matches. CDR3 length: 19 residues. This chain's CDR3 is CASSLQTSGTLIWVNEQFF. CDR3 DNA sequence: TGTGCCAGCAGTTTACAAACTAGCGGGACCCTTATTTGGGTCAATGAGCAGTTCTTC.

This clone was counted many times. This chain uses TRBV11-3 with TRBJ2-7; 12 nucleotides align to TRBD1. The CDR3 is made up of 14 amino acids. Trimming cost V 5 bases and J 5 bases; bases outside gene matches: 4. Germline CDR1 and CDR2: SGHNT and YENEEA. CDR3 residues: CASSQGQGANEQYF. The DNA of the CDR3 is TGTGCCAGCAGCCAGGGACAGGGGGCTAACGAGCAGTACTTC.

This clone has a count of ten or more. CDR3 DNA: TGTGCCAGCAGTTACTGGGGGGCCGGGGACCTAAACACTGAAGCTTTCTTT. As protein: CASSYWGAGDLNTEAFF. The chain has TRBV6-8 and TRBJ1-1; tentatively, D is TRBD1 (6 bases). The CDR3 has 17 amino acids. The V gene lost 1 base and the J gene lost 2 bases, with 17 bases spanning the gap. Germline CDR1 is MNHGY and CDR2 is SAAAGT.

V and J are TRBV11-3 and TRBJ2-7; 8 bases fit TRBD2. Germline loops: CDR1 SGHNT, CDR2 YENEEA. The CDR3 has 15 residues. V lost 4 bases, J lost 2 bases, and 7 bases stayed unmatched. The CDR3 here is CASSSLAGRTYEQYF. The DNA of the CDR3 is TGTGCCAGCAGCTCCTTAGCGGGACGAACCTACGAGCAGTACTTC.

This chain joins TRBV19 and TRBJ1-1; D remains ambiguous. Germline lookup yields CDR1 LNHDA and CDR2 SQIVND (reference sequence). This CDR3 comprises 13 residues. V was cut by 9 bases and J by 1 base, with 12 bases left in between. Here the CDR3 DNA reads TGTGCCAGCGGACTTACCAGGAACACTGAAGCTTTCTTT. Translated, it gives CASGLTRNTEAFF.

The chain couples TRBV4-1 to TRBJ1-4; no definite D call. Trimming shortened V by 1 base and J by 3 bases, and 6 bases separated the two germline ends. The germline V gene has CDR1 MGHRA and CDR2 YSYEKL. CDR3 length: 14 amino acids. The CDR3 DNA follows: TGCGCCAGCAGCCAAGCGGCATCTAATGAAAAACTGTTTTTT. This encodes CASSQAASNEKLFF.

The table lists this clone with many counts. The chain has TRBV11-3 and TRBJ1-1, with unresolved D. The CDR3 has 14 amino acids. CDR1 and CDR2 (germline): SGHNT, YENEEA. With 4 bases removed from V and 11 bases from J, the gap between germline ends came to 20 bases. CDR3 nucleotides: TGTGCCAGCAGCTCCATCCCTAGTAGGGTCGGTGCTTTCTTT. It is translated as CASSSIPSRVGAFF. The complete variable domain, with remaining parts taken from reference TRBV11-3 and TRBJ1-1, reads EAGVVQSPRYKIIEKKQPVAFWCNPISGHNTLYWYLQNLGQGPELLIRYENEEAVDDSQLPKDRFSAERLKGVDSTLKIQPAELGDSAVYLCASSSIPSRVGAFFGQGTRLTVV.

This clone occurred a few times. V and J are TRBV11-3 and TRBJ1-6; 9 positions match TRBD1. Unmatched junction bases numbered 15, after V lost 7 bases and J lost 8 bases. Germline loops: CDR1 SGHNT, CDR2 YENEEA. The CDR3 is 17 residues long. This CDR3 reads CASTILYRGRWDSPLHF. The CDR3 DNA is TGTGCCAGCACCATCCTATACAGGGGGCGCTGGGATTCACCCCTCCACTTT.

The V and J genes are TRBV16 and TRBJ2-7; D is perhaps TRBD1 (6 bases). The V end was cut by 5 bases, the J end by 3 bases, with 14 bases between. The CDR3 is made up of 14 amino acids. Germline CDR1 and CDR2: KGHSY and FQNENV. CDR3 in DNA: TGTGCCAGCAGCTACGGGACATCGGACTACGAGCAGTACTTC. Translation gives CASSYGTSDYEQYF.

V gene TRBV29-1 combines with J gene TRBJ1-1; maybe TRBD1 (5 bases). Between the trimmed V and J ends, which lost 4 bases and 7 bases, there was a span of 16 bases. The CDR3 contains 13 residues. CDR1 SQVTM and CDR2 ANQGSEA come from the germline V gene. CDR3: CSVVLWGENEAFF. CDR3 sequence (DNA): TGCAGCGTTGTACTTTGGGGGGAAAATGAAGCTTTCTTT.

The sample holds many counts of this clone. The genes are TRBV6-8 and TRBJ2-7, with 7 bases that match TRBD1. The CDR3 length is 14 residues. Germline V lookup: CDR1 MNHGY, CDR2 SAAAGT. Losses at the gene ends were 2 bases for V and 3 bases for J; bases not matched to a gene: 4. Here the CDR3 reads CASSYKTGNYEQYF. The CDR3 coding sequence is TGTGCCAGCAGTTACAAGACAGGGAACTACGAGCAGTACTTC.